The present TCR beta chain was sequenced within a study of beta chain features in type 1 diabetes. There are 15 residues in the CDR3. V lost 6 bases, J lost 1 base, and 14 bases lay in between. CDR1 MNHEY and CDR2 SMNVEV come from the germline V gene (reference sequence). This clone occurred many times. The antigen is not known. Cells sorted by CD45RO/CCR7/CD25/CD127/CD95/CD27 comprised CD4+ naive, central memory, regulatory and stem cell-like memory cells. General study findings and limits: In comparison with healthy donors, patients had naive, central memory and Treg TCRB repertoires that appeared more similar. When Type 1 diabetes patients were examined, their TCRB CDR3s proved moderately but significantly shorter in all four CD4+ subsets. These data did not resolve whether HLA type affects TCRB rearrangement.

cDNA synthesis used the whole RNA isolate, giving expressed TCRB sequences. Each sample of naive, central memory or regulatory T cells had, on average, roughly 3.4 million reads. Only in-frame clones appear in the TCRdb table, and some are missing; sequencing was by immunoSEQ multiplex PCR. The profile shows about 340,000 clones, around 9.3% of them singletons. The specimen sequenced was central memory CD4+ T cells from blood. The TCR originated in a man aged 25-45 years with type 1 diabetes. The chain carries TRBV27 and TRBJ2-3, with D possibly TRBD1 on 5 matching bases. The CDR3 loop is CASRPDSRGTDTQYF. CDR3 nucleotides: TGTGCCAGCAGACCCGACAGTAGAGGCACAGATACGCAGTATTTT.